These T cell receptor beta chains were read from a single sample in a study of blood T cell repertoires in COVID-19. Profiled with immunoSEQ multiplex PCR; TCRdb holds only in-frame clones, not every one. The data contain approximately 170,000 clones, roughly 85% of them singletons. Sequencing was done on a sample of peripheral blood. These receptors originate from a man aged 45-60 years with active or convalescent COVID-19. Each CDR3 is given with its conserved first and last residue. D genes are given only for firm matches. Clone size is shown for a subset of rows, as once, few, many or a class of expanded clone.

v_gene,j_gene,abundance,d_gene,CDR3aa,CDR3nt
TRBV20-1,TRBJ2-1,NA,NA,CSARFPNEQFF,TGCAGTGCTAGGTTCCCGAATGAGCAGTTCTTC
TRBV19,TRBJ2-3,few,NA,CASRAGYTTDTQYF,TGTGCCAGTAGGGCAGGTTATACCACAGATACGCAGTATTTT
TRBV5-4,TRBJ2-1,NA,TRBD2,CASSLSPVVAGYNEQFF,TGTGCCAGCAGCTTGTCGCCCGTGGTAGCGGGCTACAATGAGCAGTTCTTC
TRBV30,TRBJ2-1,NA,NA,CALTGGDLYEQFF,TGTGCGCTCACCGGAGGGGACTTGTATGAGCAGTTCTTC
TRBV4-1,TRBJ2-2,NA,NA,CASSQDGQGLRAGELFF,TGCGCCAGCAGCCAAGATGGTCAGGGGCTCAGGGCCGGGGAGCTGTTTTTT
TRBV18,TRBJ2-1,NA,NA,CASSPPGGPQYEQFF,TGTGCCAGCTCACCACCGGGGGGGCCACAGTATGAGCAGTTCTTC
TRBV6-5,TRBJ2-7,NA,TRBD1,CASRKQGDGGEQYF,TGTGCCAGCAGAAAACAGGGGGACGGTGGCGAGCAGTACTTC
TRBV9,TRBJ1-3,NA,NA,CASSSPGQGMKGSGNTIYF,TGTGCCAGCAGCTCCCCGGGACAAGGGATGAAGGGCTCTGGAAACACCATATATTTT
TRBV25-1,TRBJ2-2,NA,NA,CASSAMITGELFF,TGTGCCAGCAGTGCTATGATCACCGGGGAGCTGTTTTTT
TRBV9,TRBJ1-5,NA,TRBD1,CASSSGDRGSQPQHF,TGTGCCAGCAGCTCAGGGGACAGGGGGTCTCAGCCCCAGCATTTT
TRBV6-5,TRBJ2-7,NA,TRBD2,CASSISGPRYEQYF,TGTGCCAGCAGTATTAGCGGGCCACGTTACGAGCAGTACTTC
TRBV3-1/TRBV3-2,TRBJ1-3,NA,NA,CASSPPSMVSGNTIYF,TGTGCCAGCAGCCCCCCCTCCATGGTGAGCGGAAACACCATATATTTT
TRBV19,TRBJ1-6,NA,TRBD1,CASSIADRGPNSPLHF,TGTGCCAGTAGTATAGCGGACAGGGGACCTAATTCACCCCTCCACTTT
TRBV2,TRBJ2-3,many,NA,CASLPGRSSTDTQYF,TGTGCCAGCTTACCAGGGCGATCTAGCACAGATACGCAGTATTTT
TRBV5-4,TRBJ1-1,NA,NA,CASSKREKNTEAFF,TGTGCCAGCAGCAAACGGGAGAAGAACACTGAAGCTTTCTTT